This passage covers 10 T cell receptor beta chains from one sample sequenced in a study of T cell responses to AZD1222 COVID-19 vaccine (dated by TCRdb to the early 2020s). Library preparation employed the immunoSEQ multiplex PCR assay. TCRdb retrieved this table from immuneACCESS and kept in-frame rearrangements only. Not all clones are present; in checked studies, unresolved V genes account for under half, and no reason is known for the remainder. In this sample the table shows about 160,000 clones, 90% to 95% of which occur a single time. Clones ranked in the top ten supply roughly 1.2% of the sample. The time point label, as the study defines it: baseline before first vaccination. The source material was peripheral blood, sampled on day 0 of AZD1222 vaccination. These receptors came from an adult in good health.

The J gene is TRBJ1-2, the V gene TRBV10-1; D is ambiguous. This CDR3 has 15 amino acids. V gave up 1 base and J gave up 6 bases, with 15 bases separating them. Germline V gene lookup returns CDR1 WNHNN and CDR2 SYGVQD (reference sequence). CDR3 in DNA: TGCGCCAGCAGTGAGTACAAGTCCCAAAGGCATGGCTACACCTTC. Amino acid sequence: CASSEYKSQRHGYTF.

The chain uses TRBV9 and TRBJ1-2; TRBD1 matches at 9 bases. CDR1 and CDR2 (germline): SGDLS, YYNGEE. The CDR3 spans 15 residues. Unmatched junction bases numbered 5, after V lost 0 bases and J lost 5 bases. CDR3 bases: TGTGCCAGCAGCGTAGCAGGGACAGGGATTTATGGCTACACCTTC. Translated: CASSVAGTGIYGYTF.

This chain connects TRBV29-1 to TRBJ2-7; D is undetermined. The CDR3 covers 11 residues. CDR1 SQVTM and CDR2 ANQGSEA come from the germline V gene. Trimming cost V 4 bases and J 7 bases, with 11 bases left between them. The CDR3 loop reads CSVVALGEQYV. Written as DNA, the CDR3 is TGCAGCGTTGTGGCCCTGGGGGAGCAGTACGTC.

The V gene is TRBV7-8, the J gene TRBJ2-1, with no clear D. Germline CDR1 reads SGHVS; CDR2 reads FQNEAQ. CDR3 length: 11 amino acids. V was shortened by 5 bases and J by 5 bases, with 4 bases between the two germline ends. The chain's CDR3 is CASSRDNEQFF. CDR3 sequence (DNA): TGTGCCAGCAGCCGGGACAATGAGCAGTTCTTC.

The V call is TRBV10-3, the J call TRBJ1-5, with TRBD1 matching 11 bases. Germline V lookup: CDR1 ENHRY, CDR2 SYGVKD. J lost 6 bases, V lost 10 bases, and 8 bases had no gene match. This CDR3 spans 14 amino acids. CDR3 nucleotide sequence: TGTGCCACTGGGACAGGGGGTGTGCGTCAGCCCCAGCATTTT. It yields the protein CATGTGGVRQPQHF.

The chain combines TRBV28 with TRBJ1-6; a weak D match, TRBD1 (5 bases). The ends were cut back, 5 bases at V and 10 bases at J, with 15 bases in the middle. CDR1 and CDR2 (germline): MDHEN, SYDVKM. The CDR3 spans 14 residues. The CDR3 loop reads CASSPSRGRSPLHF. The CDR3 region has the DNA TGTGCCAGCAGTCCCTCCCGGGGACGCTCACCCCTCCACTTT.

This clone is termed medium-sized. The CDR3 nucleotides are TGTGCCAGTAGTATAGGCAGGGCAGGGGAGACCCAGTACTTC. This encodes CASSIGRAGETQYF. V usage is TRBV19 and J usage is TRBJ2-5; tentative D call: TRBD1 (5 bases). The ends were cut back, 1 base at V and 5 bases at J, with 11 bases in the middle. The CDR3 runs to 14 residues. In germline, CDR1 is LNHDA, CDR2 SQIVND (reference sequence).

This clone came up once. The chain links TRBV10-1 to TRBJ2-2; maybe TRBD1 (5 bases). Trimming shortened V by 4 bases and J by 5 bases, and 14 bases separated the two germline ends. Germline CDR1 is WNHNN and CDR2 is SYGVQD (reference sequence). The CDR3 covers 15 residues. The CDR3 is CASSVSPRGTGELFF. The CDR3 DNA is TGCGCCAGCAGTGTTTCCCCTAGGGGAACCGGGGAGCTGTTTTTT.

CDR3 sequence (DNA): TGTGCCAGCAGTTTAAGACAGGGCGTCGGTTCACCCCTCCACTTT. Its protein is CASSLRQGVGSPLHF. The chain links TRBV27 to TRBJ1-6, with 7 bases matching TRBD1. CDR1 MNHEY and CDR2 SMNVEV come from the germline V gene (reference sequence). V was pared by 2 bases and J by 9 bases, with 7 bases of the junction left unmatched. The CDR3 loop spans 15 amino acids.

The chain recombines TRBV3-1 (or the pseudogene TRBV3-2) with TRBJ2-2; 12 positions match TRBD2. Germline V gives CDR1 LGHDT, CDR2 YNNKEL (reference sequence). V lost 1 base and J lost 6; bases outside the gene matches: 3. The CDR3 covers 16 residues. In DNA form, the CDR3 reads TGTGCCAGCAGCCAAGGGCTAGCGGGGGGGCCCGGGGAGCTGTTTTTT. Its protein product is CASSQGLAGGPGELFF.